What follows are 14 T cell receptor beta chains derived from one specimen sequenced in a study of lymphopenia after photon versus proton radiotherapy. Using immunoSEQ multiplex PCR, the repertoire was profiled, and TCRdb retains in-frame clones only, with some absent. The data contain some 25,000 clones, roughly 80% of them singletons. The sample consisted of peripheral blood, taken from a patient treated with photon-based radiotherapy. All receptors come from a woman aged 45-65 years with pancreatic cancer.

The CDR3 DNA sequence: TGTGCCAGCAGCCTCGGGTCGGGCGAGCAGTACTTC. Amino acid sequence: CASSLGSGEQYF. This chain links TRBV9 with TRBJ2-7; D unresolved. V lost 4 bases, J lost 6 bases, and 11 bases lay in between. Germline CDR1 reads SGDLS; CDR2 reads YYNGEE. CDR3 size: 12 residues.

The count of this clone is one. The gene calls are TRBV28 and TRBJ2-5, with 8 bases that match TRBD2. Germline lookup yields CDR1 MDHEN and CDR2 SYDVKM. The CDR3 covers 15 residues. The junction had 5 bases not matched to a gene; V was cut back by 3 bases and J by 2 bases. This CDR3 is CASSFRRGDQETQYF. The DNA for the CDR3 is TGTGCCAGCAGTTTCAGGCGGGGGGATCAAGAGACCCAGTACTTC.

This chain links TRBV28 with TRBJ2-1; TRBD2 agrees at 10 bases. From germline, CDR1 is MDHEN and CDR2 SYDVKM. This CDR3 spans 13 amino acids. The junction had 15 bases not matched to a gene; V was cut back by 10 bases and J by 15 bases. The CDR3 spells CATPGLAGVGLFF. The CDR3 DNA sequence: TGTGCCACCCCCGGGCTAGCGGGAGTGGGGTTGTTCTTC.

The chain couples TRBV2 to TRBJ2-7; TRBD2 matches at 7 bases. V shed 7 bases and J 3 bases; nucleotides not matched to a gene: 6. Germline V gives CDR1 SNHLY, CDR2 FYNNEI. The CDR3 has 13 residues. The CDR3, as DNA: TGTGCCAGCAATGCGGCTAGCGGCTACGAGCAGTACTTC. It codes for CASNAASGYEQYF. Full variable domain (missing parts from reference TRBV2 and TRBJ2-7): EPEVTQTPSHQVTQMGQEVILRCVPISNHLYFYWYRQILGQKVEFLVSFYNNEISEKSEIFDDQFSVERPDGSNFTLKIRSTKLEDSAMYFCASNAASGYEQYFGPGTRLTVT.

The gene calls are TRBV2 and TRBJ2-7; 10 bases line up with TRBD1. Germline values: CDR1 SNHLY, CDR2 FYNNEI. The CDR3 runs to 16 residues. The trim removed 7 bases at V and 3 bases at J, leaving 12 bases unmatched. The CDR3 DNA reads TGTGCCAGCACTGACCCCAGACAGGGGGCTTTCTACGAGCAGTACTTC. Protein: CASTDPRQGAFYEQYF.

The count of this clone is one. This chain connects TRBV5-4 to TRBJ2-3; D is undetermined. The germline gives CDR1 SGHNT, CDR2 YYREEE (reference sequence). This CDR3 is built from 14 residues. Trimming cost V 3 bases and J 5 bases, with 13 bases left between them. DNA of the CDR3: TGTGCCAGCAGCTCCCTAATAGTTTTAGATACGCAGTATTTT. This sequence encodes CASSSLIVLDTQYF.

The V and J genes are TRBV4-1 and TRBJ2-1; the match to TRBD2 covers 11 bases. V was pared by 0 bases and J by 4 bases, with 8 bases of the junction left unmatched. Germline V gene lookup returns CDR1 MGHRA and CDR2 YSYEKL. The CDR3 sequence is 18 residues long. This CDR3 is CASSQDVPSGRPYNEQFF. The CDR3, as DNA: TGCGCCAGCAGCCAAGATGTTCCTAGCGGGAGGCCATACAATGAGCAGTTCTTC.

This chain joins TRBV28 and TRBJ2-1; D is possibly TRBD2 (6 bases). V was shortened by 6 bases and J by 9 bases, with 24 bases between the two germline ends. The CDR3 contains 16 residues. The germline CDR1 and CDR2 sequences are MDHEN and SYDVKM. This chain's CDR3 is CASSLGAAGRQVEQFF. CDR3 DNA: TGTGCCAGCAGCCTTGGCGCGGCGGGACGGCAGGTTGAGCAGTTCTTC.

This clone appeared a few times. This chain joins TRBV27 and TRBJ2-2; D is possibly TRBD2 (5 bases). V lost 10 bases, J lost 0 bases, and 15 bases lay in between. This CDR3 has 15 amino acids. Germline CDR1 MNHEY, CDR2 SMNVEV (reference sequence). The CDR3 loop is CATTGDGANTGELFF. CDR3 sequence (DNA): TGTGCCACCACCGGAGACGGGGCGAACACCGGGGAGCTGTTTTTT.

This chain joins TRBV18 and TRBJ2-5; no clear D gene. The CDR3 totals 14 residues. V was clipped by 1 base and J by 1 base, with 7 bases between them. CDR1 is KGHSH and CDR2 is LQKENI in the germline V gene. DNA of the CDR3: TGTGCCAGCTCACCACGAGCGTTCCAAGAGACCCAGTACTTC. Translated: CASSPRAFQETQYF.

This clone was counted between two and nine times. This rearrangement joins TRBV7-2 to TRBJ2-1; the D call may be TRBD1 or TRBD2 (6 bases each). CDR3 length: 16 residues. Trimming shortened V by 4 bases and J by 3 bases, and 16 bases separated the two germline ends. The V gene's germline CDR1 is SGHTA and CDR2 FQGNSA. CDR3 bases: TGTGCCAGCAGCTCACCCAAGGGGGGATTCTACAATGAGCAGTTCTTC. Its translation is CASSSPKGGFYNEQFF. The variable domain in full, with the rest retrieved from reference TRBV7-2 and TRBJ2-1, is GAGVSQSPSNKVTEKGKDVELRCDPISGHTALYWYRQSLGQGLEFLIYFQGNSAPDKSGLPSDRFSAERTGGSVSTLTIQRTQQEDSAVYLCASSSPKGGFYNEQFFGPGTRLTVL.

The chain links TRBV6-5 to TRBJ1-2; D call uncertain. The CDR3 has 14 amino acids. V was clipped by 6 bases and J by 2 bases, with 13 bases between them. The V gene's germline CDR1 is MNHEY and CDR2 SVGAGI. The CDR3 DNA reads TGTGCCAGCAGCCTCCCGGGAGGCAACTATGGCTACACCTTC. As protein: CASSLPGGNYGYTF.

This clone was found once. This rearrangement joins TRBV4-3 to TRBJ2-1; TRBD1 is a possible D gene (5 bases). Germline CDR1 reads LGHNA; CDR2 reads YSLEER. The CDR3 contains 16 residues. Deletions cut 2 bases from V and 7 bases from J, with 18 bases between. The CDR3: CASSQNIGQVGNEQFF. The DNA of the CDR3 is TGCGCCAGCAGCCAAAACATAGGACAAGTAGGGAATGAGCAGTTCTTC.

Only a few counts were recorded for this clone. The J gene is TRBJ2-7, the V gene TRBV5-8; 9 bases align to TRBD1. Unmatched junction bases numbered 4, after V lost 0 bases and J lost 3 bases. The CDR3 is made up of 15 amino acids. Germline CDR1 is SGHTS and CDR2 is YDEGEE. The CDR3 spells CASSLAGTGNYEQYF. CDR3 in DNA: TGTGCCAGCAGCTTGGCAGGGACAGGGAACTACGAGCAGTACTTC.